This T cell receptor (beta chain) originates from a study of shared clonotypes between healthy human individuals. Study details: A donor's plate count was three for CD4 naive and three for CD4 memory; CD8 naive had two and CD8 memory one.

Authors' methods: In the immunoSEQ data, sequences were junction-only and lacked quality scores, so filtering differed. TCRdb keeps only in-frame clones here, not all; method: immunoSEQ multiplex PCR. Clonal size and the V and J genes are those of that table, whereas D and trimming came from the DNA. There are millions of clones in the sample; more than 90% occur only once, and 0.11% to 0.15% lies in the top ten. CDR1 and CDR2 (germline): MNHEY, SMNVEV (reference sequence). Between the trimmed V and J ends, which lost 7 bases and 9 bases, there was a span of 12 bases. The CDR3 extends over 12 amino acids.

The sequenced sample consisted of naive CD4+ T cells sorted from blood. Subset: CD45RA+ positively selected. This clonotype originated in a man between 18 and 35 years old in good health. The rearrangement uses TRBV27 and TRBJ2-2; D unresolved. CDR3 protein: CASTHVGRELFF. The CDR3 coding sequence is TGTGCCAGCACCCACGTGGGAAGGGAGCTGTTTTTT.